This TCR beta chain was identified during a study of T cell repertoires in cytomegalovirus infection. The overall study: Use of recently identified HLA-C-restricted and well-studied HLA-B-restricted CMV epitopes was part of the study. From public TCR beta signatures came an indication of both CMV infection and matching HLA type.

This clonotype was counted ten times or more. Its specificity is not known. Study findings and constraints: Clonotypes of TCR beta that were HLA-C-restricted and CMV-specific dominated the ex vivo response. Totalled public TCR beta family frequency picked out people who carried CMV plus the relevant HLA.

TCRdb reanalysed the reads using MiXCR and keeps one entry per CDR3 protein. The table includes around 900,000 distinct CDR3 sequences, more than 25% detected once. CDR1 is MNHNS, CDR2 SASEGT, per germline. The CDR3 consists of 11 residues. The receptor was derived from a human donor in good health (CMV status not recorded). Some clones in this sample may be carry-over from other donors' samples. This material consisted of cultured CD8+ T cells from PBMCs, taken from culture after CMV antigen stimulation. This chain connects TRBV6-1 to TRBJ2-7; D is unclear. CDR3 DNA: TGTGCTTTCTCGAACGTGCACGAGCAGTACTTC. This codes for CAFSNVHEQYF.